Each of the 3 T cell receptor beta chains below was sequenced from the same sample in a study of response to subunit inactivated influenza vaccine. In TCRdb, the RT-PCR reads were re-called with MiXCR into one record per CDR3 protein. The table shows 600,000 to 850,000 distinct CDR3 sequences, with approximately 14% occurring only once. The sequences come from PBMCs from blood, collected 14 to 15 days before vaccination. These receptors were taken from a man in his forties or fifties who received an inactivated influenza vaccine.

The table lists this clonotype with a few counts. This chain uses TRBV5-1 with TRBJ2-5; D is perhaps TRBD2 (5 bases). The CDR3 covers 13 residues. The V gene's germline CDR1 is SGHRS and CDR2 YFSETQ. V lost 4 bases and J 5 bases, leaving 12 bases between the germline ends. In DNA, the CDR3 is TGCGCCAGCAGCGTTACTAGTTTGGAGACCCAGTACTTC. This codes for CASSVTSLETQYF.

The chain joins TRBV4-1 to TRBJ2-1; 12 bases align to TRBD2. Germline CDR1 is MGHRA and CDR2 is YSYEKL. The V and J ends lost 3 bases and 9 bases, in that order; junction bases with no gene match: 15. The CDR3 extends over 18 amino acids. CDR3 residues: CASSHQSSLAGGRVEQFF. Written as DNA, the CDR3 is TGCGCCAGCAGCCACCAGAGTTCGCTAGCGGGGGGGCGAGTTGAGCAGTTCTTC.

V is TRBV2 and J is TRBJ2-7; no reliable D call. Germline loops: CDR1 SNHLY, CDR2 FYNNEI. V lost 6 bases and J 7 bases, leaving 10 bases between the germline ends. The CDR3 totals 11 residues. The CDR3 sequence: CASRKGREQYF. The CDR3 DNA follows: TGTGCCAGCAGAAAGGGCCGTGAGCAGTACTTC.